This T cell receptor (beta chain) appears in the sequencing data of a study of blood T cells in healthy people across ages. Study overall: Template switching captured about one barcoded beta molecule per two T cells. Findings and caveats of the study: The unsorted PBMCs prevented any conclusive comparison of naive versus antigen-experienced cells. Relative to aged donors, long-lived donors carried more naive CD4+ cells and displayed higher diversity.

Worth noting for this clonotype: Its cognate antigen is unknown.

Sample-barcoded 5' priming and a J-beta primer mix drove a second PCR of roughly 7 to 11 cycles. Each CDR3 protein is one row after TCRdb ran MiXCR on the 5' RACE reads. The sample gives hundreds of thousands of distinct CDR3 sequences, 22% of which show up once; roughly 22% is in the top ten. Germline V gene data show CDR1 as LNHNV and CDR2 as YYDKDF (reference sequence). The CDR3 has 13 amino acids. The V gene lost 2 bases and the J gene lost 9 bases, with 8 bases spanning the gap. Per-sample yields of isolated PBMCs were at least 7 million. The sequence came from a man aged 65 to 85 in good health. The source material was blood. V usage is TRBV15 and J usage is TRBJ1-6, with D possibly TRBD1 on 5 matching bases. Written as DNA, the CDR3 is TGTGCCACCAGCAGACGAACAGGTTCACCCCTCCACTTT. Translating it yields CATSRRTGSPLHF.